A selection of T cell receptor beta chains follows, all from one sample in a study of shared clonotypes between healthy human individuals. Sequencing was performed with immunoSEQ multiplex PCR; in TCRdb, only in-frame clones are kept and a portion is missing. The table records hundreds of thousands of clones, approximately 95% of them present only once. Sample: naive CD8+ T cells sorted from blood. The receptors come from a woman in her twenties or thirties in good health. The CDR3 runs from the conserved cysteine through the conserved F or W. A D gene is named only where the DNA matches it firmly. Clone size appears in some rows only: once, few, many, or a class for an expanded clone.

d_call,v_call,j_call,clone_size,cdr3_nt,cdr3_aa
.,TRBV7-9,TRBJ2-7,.,TGTGCCAGCAGCGCCTCCGGGTCGAGCTCCTACGAGCAGTACTTC,CASSASGSSSYEQYF
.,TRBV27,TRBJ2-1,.,TGTGCCAGCAGCACCGGGACTCTCGTCTTCTTC,CASSTGTLVFF
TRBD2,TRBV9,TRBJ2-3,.,TGTGCCAGCAGCGTAGACGGGGGGAGCACAGATACGCAGTATTTT,CASSVDGGSTDTQYF
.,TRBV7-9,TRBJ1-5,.,TGTGCCAGCAGCTTAGGCAGGAGCAATCAGCCCCAGCATTTT,CASSLGRSNQPQHF
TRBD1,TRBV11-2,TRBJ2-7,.,TGTGCCAGCAGCTCCGGACAGGGCCGAGGGTACGAGCAGTACTTC,CASSSGQGRGYEQYF
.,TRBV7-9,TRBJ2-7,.,TGTGCCAGCAGTCCTGGGGCCGTGGATGGCGACGAGCAGTACTTC,CASSPGAVDGDEQYF
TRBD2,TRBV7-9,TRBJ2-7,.,TGTGCCAGCAGCTTAGGTTCTAGCGGGGAGTCCGAGCAGTACTTC,CASSLGSSGESEQYF
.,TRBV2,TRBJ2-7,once,TGTGCCAGCGATTCAGGGGTCCACGAGCAGTACTTC,CASDSGVHEQYF
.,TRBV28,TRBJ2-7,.,TGTGCCAGCAGTTTCATACGGTACGAGCAGTACTTC,CASSFIRYEQYF
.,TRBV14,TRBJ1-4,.,TGTGCCAGCAGCCCCGCCGGGGAGGGGGTGGGAGAAAAACTGTTTTTT,CASSPAGEGVGEKLFF
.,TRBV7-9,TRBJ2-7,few,TGTGCCAGCAGCTTAGGGACTTCTCACGAGCAGTACTTC,CASSLGTSHEQYF
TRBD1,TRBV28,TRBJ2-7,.,TGTGCCAGCAGCCCGGGACAGTTAAAGTCCTACGAGCAGTACTTC,CASSPGQLKSYEQYF
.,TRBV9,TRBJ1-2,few,TGTGCCAGCAGCGTTATGACAGGAGACTATGGCTACACCTTC,CASSVMTGDYGYTF
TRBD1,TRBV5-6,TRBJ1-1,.,TGTGCCAGCAGCTCTGGGACAGTGAGTCCGGCTTTCTTT,CASSSGTVSPAFF
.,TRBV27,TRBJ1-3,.,TGTGCCAGCAGTTTACCTATTACAGGATCCCCCGGAAACACCATATATTTT,CASSLPITGSPGNTIYF
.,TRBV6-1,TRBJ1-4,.,TGTGCCAGCAGTGACCGGGACGAGTCAACTAATGAAAAACTGTTTTTT,CASSDRDESTNEKLFF
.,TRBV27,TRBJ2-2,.,TGTGCCAGCAGTTCCGTTAACACCGGGGAGCTGTTTTTT,CASSSVNTGELFF
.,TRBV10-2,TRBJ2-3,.,TGCGCCAGCAGTGATCTAAGGGTGGAGACAGATACGCAGTATTTT,CASSDLRVETDTQYF
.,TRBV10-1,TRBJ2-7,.,TGCGCCAGCAGTGAGTCGATAGGTTTTTCCTACGAGCAGTACTTC,CASSESIGFSYEQYF
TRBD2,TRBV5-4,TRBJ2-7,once,TGTGCCAGCAGCTTGAGACTAGCGGGAGTCAGTGGCCGCGAGCAGTACTTC,CASSLRLAGVSGREQYF
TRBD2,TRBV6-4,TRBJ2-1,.,TGTGCCAGCAGTAAAACTAGCGGACCCTACAATGAGCAGTTCTTC,CASSKTSGPYNEQFF
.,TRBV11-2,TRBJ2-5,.,TGTGCCAGCAATTCCGTCTGGGGAGTCACCGAGACCCAGTACTTC,CASNSVWGVTETQYF
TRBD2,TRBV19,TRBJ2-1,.,TGTGCCAGTAGTATACTAGCGGCGTCCTACAATGAGCAGTTCTTC,CASSILAASYNEQFF
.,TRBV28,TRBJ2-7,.,TGTGCCAGCAACCGACCGCAGAGCCCCTACGAGCAGTACTTC,CASNRPQSPYEQYF
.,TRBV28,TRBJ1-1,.,TGTGCCAGCAGCCCCGGACAGATTGAAGCTTTCTTT,CASSPGQIEAFF
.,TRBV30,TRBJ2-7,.,TGTGCCTGGAGTGTAGGGGCCGGGGAGCAGTACTTC,CAWSVGAGEQYF
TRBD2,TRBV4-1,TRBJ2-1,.,TGCGCCAGCAGCCACCCGAGAGCGGGAGGCTCCTACAATGAGCAGTTCTTC,CASSHPRAGGSYNEQFF
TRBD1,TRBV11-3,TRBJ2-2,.,TGTGCCAGCAGCTTCGGGACAGGGGGACGTACCGGGGAGCTGTTTTTT,CASSFGTGGRTGELFF
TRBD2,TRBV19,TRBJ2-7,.,TGTGCCAGTAGCCTCACCGGGACTAGCGAGCAGTACTTC,CASSLTGTSEQYF
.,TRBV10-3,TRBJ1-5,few,TGTGCCAGCGGGTCTGGTCAGCCCCAGCATTTT,CASGSGQPQHF
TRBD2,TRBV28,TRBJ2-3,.,TGTGCCAGCAGTTTACTTGCGGGAGGGCCTGATACGCAGTATTTT,CASSLLAGGPDTQYF
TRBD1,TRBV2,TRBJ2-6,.,TGTGCCAGCTACCTGACTTGGGGACAGGGACCCTACTCTGGGGCCAACGTCCTGACTTTC,CASYLTWGQGPYSGANVLTF
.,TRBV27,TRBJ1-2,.,TGTGCCAGCAGGCCCCAGGGGTCTAACTATGGCTACACCTTC,CASRPQGSNYGYTF
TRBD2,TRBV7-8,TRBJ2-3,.,TGTGCCAGCAGCCCCTGGGGGGGAGGGGACCCAGATACGCAGTATTTT,CASSPWGGGDPDTQYF
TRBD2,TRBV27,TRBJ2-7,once,TGTGCCAGCAGTTTATCTACTAGCGGGCACGAGCAGTACTTC,CASSLSTSGHEQYF